This T cell receptor (beta chain) was sequenced during a study of cytomegalovirus exposure and HLA in healthy donors (dated by TCRdb to about 2017). General notes on the study: An earlier analysis of several hundred of the donors reported roughly 300 Gb of sequence data and 95 million to 120 million unique TCR beta sequences obtained from approximately 180 million T cells. Approximately 310 gigabases of sequencing data and around 80 million unique TCR sequences made up an early release that covered several hundred HLA-typed donors. Of the roughly 390 genotyped donors, 65% to 90% were placed in the genetic ancestry cluster associated with self-reported Caucasian donors. The study aimed to test whether signatures of past pathogen exposure could be identified by cataloging public T cell receptors. The T cell repertoires of several hundred subjects were profiled by immunosequencing and related to cytomegalovirus serostatus. In addition to the first cohort of 666 subjects, a separate validation cohort of 120 different subjects was used. To predict cytomegalovirus infection status, the study combined high-throughput TCR immunosequencing, statistical association of individual TCRs with disease status, and machine learning. A later analysis re-analyzed previously published TCR beta repertoires from roughly 630 donors and added high-resolution HLA genotyping to study TCR occurrence patterns. In the later analysis, no new phenotypic data were used to find candidate immune exposures; instead, reliance was placed on TCR beta sequences and their occurrence across donors. To decide whether each TCR beta V gene segment behaved as functional or pseudogenic, an earlier analysis of 587 of the donors relied on high-throughput TCR beta sequencing. Donor age, sex, ethnicity and CMV serostatus were collected together with the repertoire data. Genome-wide SNP genotypes for about 65% of the roughly 670 donors were used in a later genetic analysis, which treated that subset as a discovery cohort. Every repertoire in the discovery cohort had been generated on one and the same sequencing platform. Class I and class II HLA loci were covered by the typing at four-digit resolution. Typing coverage differed by locus: A, B, C, DRB1 and DQB1 were typed in about 620-640 donors, DQA1 in about 500, DPA1 in 606, and DPB1 in 450 to 490. Because of strong linkage in the cohort, a handful of DR-DQ haplotypes were treated as single units for association and clustering. On average, roughly 240,000 unique TCR beta nucleotide sequences were sequenced per donor among fewer than 500 genotyped donors of the cohort, with roughly 18% of those sequences being non-productive.

Libraries were made using the immunoSEQ multiplex PCR assay. For the multiplex PCR, a mixture combining 60 forward primers for TCR Vbeta segments and 13 reverse primers for TCR Jbeta segments was used. The CDR3 region of rearranged TCR beta genes was amplified from genomic DNA with a multiplex PCR assay. The amplified TCR beta libraries were sequenced on the Illumina HiSeq System as 87-base-pair reads. The authors' analysis ran thus. Across the roughly 670 repertoires, a later analysis counted around 80 million unique TCR beta chains, 8.5 million to 12 million of which were shared by at least two donors. Raw reads were error-corrected and collapsed into unique sequences with a nearest-neighbor algorithm that merged closely related sequences to remove PCR and sequencing errors. CDR3 sequences were aligned to IMGT reference sequences to assign V, D and J gene segments. Each retained sequence needed at least a six-nucleotide match to both a V gene segment and a J gene segment. A rearrangement was called productive if the CDR3 had no stop codons and remained in frame with V and J, and every other rearrangement was called non-productive. Following IMGT convention, CDR3 was defined as the stretch from the second conserved V-encoded cysteine to the conserved J-encoded phenylalanine. Sequences without an unambiguous match to a single V gene segment were excluded from the earlier analysis of about 600 of the donors. In an earlier analysis of 450 to 700 of the donors, V segments were called functional above 56.7% productive rearrangements and were called segregating when the between-donor standard deviation exceeded 5%. A statistical classification framework was built to diagnose cytomegalovirus status from the catalog of TCR beta chain sequences. A later analysis assigned V and J genes by comparing TCR nucleotide sequences with IMGT/GENE-DB human TR gene sequences. Using the TCRdist pipeline, a later analysis assigned CDR3 sequences along with most-parsimonious VDJ recombination scenarios. In a later analysis, each TCR beta chain was defined by its CDR3 amino acid sequence together with its V-gene family, and reads without a unique V-gene family were excluded. A later analysis removed 550 to 650 highly shared, low-generation-probability nucleotide sequences to deal with suspected cross-contamination and a sequencing artifact. In a later analysis, a clonal expansion index for each public chain was calculated from normalized within-repertoire ranks of inferred template counts. A later analysis computed generation probabilities with a VDJ recombination model fitted to out-of-frame rearrangements, and checked the results against IGoR. In a later analysis, hypergeometric tests were used to score TCR-TCR, TCR-HLA and TCR-CMV co-occurrence, with a repertoire-size bias correction applied to TCR pairs. In a later analysis, false discovery rates were estimated by permuting HLA or CMV assignments 20 times. In a later analysis, co-occurring TCRs were grouped using DBSCAN, and TCRdist sequence similarity was added for clustering within HLA-allele-positive subsets. Repertoires with fewer than 30,000 or more than 120,000 public chains were left out of co-occurrence clustering, as were five repertoires with anomalous nucleotide sharing. What TCRdb holds here is the immuneACCESS table cut down to in-frame rearrangements. Part of the clones is not present; checked against another copy, under half of the missing clones reflect an unresolved V gene, and the others are unexplained. V, J and clone size reflect that table, while D and trimming were determined from the DNA. The sample yields around 200,000 clones; roughly 84% were counted once. The ten largest clonotypes hold approximately 1.4% of the sample.

Results the study describes overall, beyond this receptor: In a later analysis, some 18,000 TCR beta sequences were associated with specific HLA alleles at a false discovery rate of 0.05. Only TCR beta chains were sequenced in this cohort, and the absence of alpha or paired-chain data limited detectable features. The study listed 150 to 200 TCR beta chains as associated with cytomegalovirus. A further reported finding was that TCR beta sequences accurately predicted the HLA-A and HLA-B alleles for most subjects in the first cohort. The 87-base-pair reads could not distinguish some IMGT-functional V segments, including TRBV6-2 and TRBV6-3, so those segments were excluded. When HLA alleles, especially DR and DQ, strongly co-occurred, TCR associations were difficult to assign to individual alleles. Three of the identified cytomegalovirus-associated TCR beta chains were confirmed in vitro to be specific for cytomegalovirus antigens. Because some donors lacked HLA typing at each locus, the association tests relied only on the typed subset. For the cohort, immune exposure information was limited to CMV serostatus. A later genetic analysis associated a missense DCLRE1C variant with V-gene and J-gene trimming of TCR beta chains, and an independent cohort replicated the association. Sequencing depth was assumed to be roughly uniform across donors in the presence/absence analyses, though that assumption may not hold. Because counts were too low, roughly 17 rarely observed V segments, including chromosome 9 orphons, were left out of the earlier analysis of 587 of the donors. A cluster of highly shared sequence variants was judged likely to be a technical artifact of the sequencing pipeline. Broadly in line with IMGT annotations, most TCR beta V segments showed up in productive rearrangements about 87% or about 30% of the time in an earlier analysis of under 700 of the donors. Linkage disequilibrium might explain the correlated functional status among segregating V segments, but an unknown experimental factor could not be excluded. In both the original and validation cohorts, the classifier was reported to diagnose cytomegalovirus status with high specificity and sensitivity. It was suggested by the authors that the approach could potentially be generalized to other disease states and immunological phenotypes. While some public TCRs were present in many individuals, most TCR sequences turned up only very rarely across donors. A later analysis reported that several top co-occurrence clusters appeared linked to parvovirus B19, influenza, CMV and Epstein-Barr virus. In a later genetic analysis, fewer N-insertions in productive TCRs were reported among donors in an Asian-associated ancestry cluster than the roughly 640-donor mean. A later analysis found that most CMV-associated TCR beta chains appeared HLA-restricted, with HLA associations seemingly driven largely by CMV exposure. In a later analysis, the rate of TCR association differed among HLA loci, with DRB1 alleles having the most associated TCRs and HLA-C alleles having the fewest. Compared with equally common non-associated chains, HLA-associated TCR beta chains in a later analysis were more clonally expanded and had lower generation probabilities.

On this clone itself: It lacks a known antigen. Base qualities are not at hand, and no much larger clone is one base apart.

Ends trimmed: V by 4 bases, J by 2 bases; bases unmatched to a gene: 11. From its cysteine to its phenylalanine, the CDR3 spans 17 amino acids. Only the CDR3 portion is preserved as DNA: 51 bases, with reading frame beginning at the first base. Via the germline V gene (reference sequence), CDR1 is LNHDA and CDR2 SQIVND. The cohort consisted of 600 to 750 healthy bone marrow donors. At the time of sampling, every cohort member was nominally healthy, though immune exposures that went unrecorded were likely present. The donor was CMV seronegative and was included in the group of several hundred seronegative cohort members. Every donor gave a peripheral blood sample, and the peripheral blood mononuclear cells from that sample were used for TCR beta sequencing. The Qiagen DNeasy Blood Extraction Kit was used to extract genomic DNA from the blood cell samples.

The rearrangement combines TRBV19 with TRBJ1-1; TRBD1 lines up with 9 middle nucleotides. This clonotype originated in a girl aged 10-17 years in good health and CMV-seronegative. Sample: PBMCs. The DNA sequence is given as TGTGCCAGTAGTAATACAGGGGGCGCGGGTGTTAACACTGAAGCTTTCTTT. Translated, it gives CASSNTGGAGVNTEAFF.